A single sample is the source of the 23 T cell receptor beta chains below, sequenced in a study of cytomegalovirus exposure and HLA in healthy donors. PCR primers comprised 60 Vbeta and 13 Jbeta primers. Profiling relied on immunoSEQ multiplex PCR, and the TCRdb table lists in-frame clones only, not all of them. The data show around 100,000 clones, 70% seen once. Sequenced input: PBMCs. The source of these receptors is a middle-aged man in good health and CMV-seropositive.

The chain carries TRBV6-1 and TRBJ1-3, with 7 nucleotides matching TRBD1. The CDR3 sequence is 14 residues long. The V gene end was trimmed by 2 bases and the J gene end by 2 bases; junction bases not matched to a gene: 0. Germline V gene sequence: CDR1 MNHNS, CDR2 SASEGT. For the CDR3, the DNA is TGTGCCAGCAGTGAAAGGGGGCCTGGAAACACCATATATTTT. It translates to CASSERGPGNTIYF.

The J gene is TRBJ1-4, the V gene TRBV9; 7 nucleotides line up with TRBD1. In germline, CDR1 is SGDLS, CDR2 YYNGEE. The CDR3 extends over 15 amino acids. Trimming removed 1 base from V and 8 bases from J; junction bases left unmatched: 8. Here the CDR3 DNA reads TGTGCCAGCAGCGTAAGGGGGCTGGGATACGAAAAACTGTTTTTT. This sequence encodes CASSVRGLGYEKLFF.

The DNA for the CDR3 is TGTGCCAGCAGCGATTCACAGGGATATGCTGAAAAACTGTTTTTT. As protein: CASSDSQGYAEKLFF. The V call is TRBV25-1, the J call TRBJ1-4; a weak D match, TRBD1 (6 bases). Germline CDR1 MGHDK, CDR2 SYGVNS. CDR3 length equals 15 residues. The V and J ends lost 6 bases and 7 bases respectively, with 18 bases between them.

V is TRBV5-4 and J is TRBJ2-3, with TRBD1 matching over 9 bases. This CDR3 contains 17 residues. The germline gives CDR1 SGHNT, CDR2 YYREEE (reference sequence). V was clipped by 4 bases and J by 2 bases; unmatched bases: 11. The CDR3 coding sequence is TGTGCCAGCAGCGCCCTTCCGGGACAGGGATTCACAGATACGCAGTATTTT. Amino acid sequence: CASSALPGQGFTDTQYF.

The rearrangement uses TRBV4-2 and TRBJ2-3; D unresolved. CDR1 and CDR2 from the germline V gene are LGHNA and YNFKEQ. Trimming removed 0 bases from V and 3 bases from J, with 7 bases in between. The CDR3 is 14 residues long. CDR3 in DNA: TGTGCCAGCAGCCAAGATGGCCAAACAGATACGCAGTATTTT. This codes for CASSQDGQTDTQYF.

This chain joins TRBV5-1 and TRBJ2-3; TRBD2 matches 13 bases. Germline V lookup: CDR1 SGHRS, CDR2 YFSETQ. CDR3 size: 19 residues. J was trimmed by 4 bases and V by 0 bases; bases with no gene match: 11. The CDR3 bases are TGCGCCAGCAGCTTGGCCACTAGCGGGAGGGCCGGATCCGCAGATACGCAGTATTTT. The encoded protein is CASSLATSGRAGSADTQYF.

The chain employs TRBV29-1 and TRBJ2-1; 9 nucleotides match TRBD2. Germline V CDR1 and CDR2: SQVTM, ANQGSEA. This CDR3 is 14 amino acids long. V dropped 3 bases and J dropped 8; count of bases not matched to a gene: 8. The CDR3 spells CSVDGLAGLDEQFF. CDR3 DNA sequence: TGCAGCGTTGATGGCCTAGCGGGACTCGATGAGCAGTTCTTC.

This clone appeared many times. The CDR3 protein is CASSELSGGKDTQYF. CDR3 DNA: TGTGCCAGCAGTGAACTTAGCGGGGGCAAGGATACGCAGTATTTT. This chain uses TRBV6-1 with TRBJ2-3, with 9 bases fitting TRBD2. Germline trimming cut 2 bases from V and 6 bases from J; bases unmatched to any gene: 6. Germline V lookup: CDR1 MNHNS, CDR2 SASEGT. The CDR3 has 15 amino acids.

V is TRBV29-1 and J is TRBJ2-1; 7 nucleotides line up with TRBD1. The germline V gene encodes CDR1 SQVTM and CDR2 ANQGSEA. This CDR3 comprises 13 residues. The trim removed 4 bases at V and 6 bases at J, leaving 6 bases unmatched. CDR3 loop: CSVGQGIANEQFF. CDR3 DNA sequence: TGCAGCGTTGGACAGGGCATCGCCAATGAGCAGTTCTTC.

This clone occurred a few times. In DNA form, the CDR3 reads TGTGCCAGCAGCCCGACAGTTTATAGCAATCAGCCCCAGCATTTT. Translation: CASSPTVYSNQPQHF. The rearrangement joins TRBV5-5 to TRBJ1-5; a weak D match, TRBD1 (5 bases). Germline V gives CDR1 SGHKS, CDR2 YYEKEE (reference sequence). V was trimmed by 4 bases and J by 0 bases, leaving 11 bases between them. The CDR3 is 15 amino acids.

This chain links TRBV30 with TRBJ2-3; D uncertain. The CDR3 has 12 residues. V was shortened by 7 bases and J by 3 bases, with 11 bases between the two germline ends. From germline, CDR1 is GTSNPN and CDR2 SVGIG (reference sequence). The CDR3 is CASSEETDTQYF. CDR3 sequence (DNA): TGTGCCTCTTCCGAGGAAACAGATACGCAGTATTTT.

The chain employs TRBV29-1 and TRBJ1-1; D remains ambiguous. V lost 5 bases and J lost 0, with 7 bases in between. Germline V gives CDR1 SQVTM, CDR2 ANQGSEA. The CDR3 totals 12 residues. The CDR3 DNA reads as TGCAGCGTTCCCACACTGAACACTGAAGCTTTCTTT. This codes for CSVPTLNTEAFF.

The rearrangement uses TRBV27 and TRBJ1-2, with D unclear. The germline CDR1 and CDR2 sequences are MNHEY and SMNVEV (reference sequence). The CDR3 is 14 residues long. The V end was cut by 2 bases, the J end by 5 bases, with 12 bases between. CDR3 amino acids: CASSLGQNAYGYTF. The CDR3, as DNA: TGTGCCAGCAGTTTAGGGCAGAACGCTTATGGCTACACCTTC.

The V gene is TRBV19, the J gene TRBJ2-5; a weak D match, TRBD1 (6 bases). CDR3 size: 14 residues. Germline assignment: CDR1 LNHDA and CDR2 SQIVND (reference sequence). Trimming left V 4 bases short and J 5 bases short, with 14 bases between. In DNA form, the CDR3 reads TGTGCCAGTAGTAGGGGACAAACCCGGGAGACCCAGTACTTC. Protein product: CASSRGQTRETQYF.

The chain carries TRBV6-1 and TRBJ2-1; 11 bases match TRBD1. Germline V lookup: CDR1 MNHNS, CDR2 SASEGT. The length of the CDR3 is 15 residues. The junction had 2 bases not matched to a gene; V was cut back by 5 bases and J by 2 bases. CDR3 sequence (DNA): TGTGCCAGCAGTAGGACAGGGGGCCCCTACAATGAGCAGTTCTTC. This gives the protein CASSRTGGPYNEQFF.

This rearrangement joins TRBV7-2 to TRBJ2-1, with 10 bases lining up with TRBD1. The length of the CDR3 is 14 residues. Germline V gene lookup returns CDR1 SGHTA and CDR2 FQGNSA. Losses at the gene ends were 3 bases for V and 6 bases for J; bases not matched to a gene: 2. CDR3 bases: TGTGCCAGCAGCTTCCGGACAGGGGGCAATGAGCAGTTCTTC. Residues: CASSFRTGGNEQFF. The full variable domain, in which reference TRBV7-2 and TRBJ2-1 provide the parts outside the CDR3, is GAGVSQSPSNKVTEKGKDVELRCDPISGHTALYWYRQSLGQGLEFLIYFQGNSAPDKSGLPSDRFSAERTGGSVSTLTIQRTQQEDSAVYLCASSFRTGGNEQFFGPGTRLTVL.

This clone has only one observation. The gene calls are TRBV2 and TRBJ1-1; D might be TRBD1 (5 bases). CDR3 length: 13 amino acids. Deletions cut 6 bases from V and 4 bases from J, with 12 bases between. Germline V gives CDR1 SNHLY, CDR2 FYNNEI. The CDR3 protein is CASSPREGTEAFF. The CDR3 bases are TGTGCCAGCAGCCCCAGGGAGGGCACTGAAGCTTTCTTT.

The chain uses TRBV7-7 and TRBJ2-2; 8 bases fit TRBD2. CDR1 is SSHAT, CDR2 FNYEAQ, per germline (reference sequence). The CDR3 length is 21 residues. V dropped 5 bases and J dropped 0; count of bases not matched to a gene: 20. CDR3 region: CASSPTRTTSDPIPNTGELFF. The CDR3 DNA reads TGTGCCAGCAGCCCTACGAGGACGACTAGCGACCCGATTCCGAACACCGGGGAGCTGTTTTTT.

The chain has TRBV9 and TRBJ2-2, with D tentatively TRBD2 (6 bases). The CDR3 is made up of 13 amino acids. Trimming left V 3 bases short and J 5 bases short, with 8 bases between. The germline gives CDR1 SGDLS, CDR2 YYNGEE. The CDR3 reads CASSELATGELFF. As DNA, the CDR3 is TGTGCCAGCAGCGAACTAGCTACCGGGGAGCTGTTTTTT.

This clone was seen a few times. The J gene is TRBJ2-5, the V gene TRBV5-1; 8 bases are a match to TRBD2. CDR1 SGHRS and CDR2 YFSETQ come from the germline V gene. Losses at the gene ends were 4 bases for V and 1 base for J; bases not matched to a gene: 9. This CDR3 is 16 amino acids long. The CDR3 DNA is TGCGCCAGCAGCCAAGATACTAGCGGTGCCCAAGAGACCCAGTACTTC. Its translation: CASSQDTSGAQETQYF.

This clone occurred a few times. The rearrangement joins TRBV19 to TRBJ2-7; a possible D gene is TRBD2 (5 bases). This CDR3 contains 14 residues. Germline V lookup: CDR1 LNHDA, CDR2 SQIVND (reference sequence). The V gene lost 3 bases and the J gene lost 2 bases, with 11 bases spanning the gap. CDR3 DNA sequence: TGTGCCAGTAGTATTCGGGGTACCCCCTACGAGCAGTACTTC. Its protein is CASSIRGTPYEQYF.

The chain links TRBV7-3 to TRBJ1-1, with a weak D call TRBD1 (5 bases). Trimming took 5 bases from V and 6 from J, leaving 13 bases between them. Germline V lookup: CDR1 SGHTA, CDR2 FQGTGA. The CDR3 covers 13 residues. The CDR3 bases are TGTGCCAGCAGCCCGACAGCAGGGCCTGAAGCTTTCTTT. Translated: CASSPTAGPEAFF. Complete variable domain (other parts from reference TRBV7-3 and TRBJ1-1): GAGVSQTPSNKVTEKGKYVELRCDPISGHTALYWYRQSLGQGPEFLIYFQGTGAADDSGLPNDRFFAVRPEGSVSTLKIQRTERGDSAVYLCASSPTAGPEAFFGQGTRLTVV.

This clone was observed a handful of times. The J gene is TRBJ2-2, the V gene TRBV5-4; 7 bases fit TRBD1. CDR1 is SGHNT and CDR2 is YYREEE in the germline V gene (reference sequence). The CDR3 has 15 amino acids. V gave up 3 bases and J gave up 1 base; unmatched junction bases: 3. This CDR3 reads CASSSDRENTGELFF. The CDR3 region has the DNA TGTGCCAGCAGCTCAGACAGGGAGAACACCGGGGAGCTGTTTTTT.